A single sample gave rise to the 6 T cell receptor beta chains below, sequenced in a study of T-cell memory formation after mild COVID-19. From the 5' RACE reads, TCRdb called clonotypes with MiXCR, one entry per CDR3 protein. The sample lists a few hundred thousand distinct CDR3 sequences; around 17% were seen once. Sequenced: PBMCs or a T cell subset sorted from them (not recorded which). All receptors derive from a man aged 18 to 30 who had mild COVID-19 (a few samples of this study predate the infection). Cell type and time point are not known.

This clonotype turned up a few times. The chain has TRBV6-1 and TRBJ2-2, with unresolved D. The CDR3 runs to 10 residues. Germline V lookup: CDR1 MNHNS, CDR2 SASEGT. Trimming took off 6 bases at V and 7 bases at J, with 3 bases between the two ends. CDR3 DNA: TGTGCCAGCAGGCTCGGGGAGCTGTTTTTT. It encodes CASRLGELFF.

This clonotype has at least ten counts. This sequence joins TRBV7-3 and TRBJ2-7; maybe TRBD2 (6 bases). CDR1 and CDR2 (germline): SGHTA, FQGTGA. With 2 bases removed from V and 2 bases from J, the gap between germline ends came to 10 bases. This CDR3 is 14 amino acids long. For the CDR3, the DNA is TGTGCCAGCAGCTTATCAGCGGGCCCCTACGAGCAGTACTTC. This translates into CASSLSAGPYEQYF.

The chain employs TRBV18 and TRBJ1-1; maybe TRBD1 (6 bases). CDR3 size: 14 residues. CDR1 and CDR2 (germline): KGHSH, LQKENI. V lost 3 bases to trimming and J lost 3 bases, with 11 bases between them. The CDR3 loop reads CASSPTTGHTEAFF. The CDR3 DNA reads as TGTGCCAGCTCACCTACTACAGGGCACACTGAAGCTTTCTTT.

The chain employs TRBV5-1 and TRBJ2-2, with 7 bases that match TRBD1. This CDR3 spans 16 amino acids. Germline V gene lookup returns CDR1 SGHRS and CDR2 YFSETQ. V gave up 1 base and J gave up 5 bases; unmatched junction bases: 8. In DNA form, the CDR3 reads TGCGCCAGCAGCTTGCCTAGGGGGCAGGGGACCGGGGAGCTGTTTTTT. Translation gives CASSLPRGQGTGELFF.

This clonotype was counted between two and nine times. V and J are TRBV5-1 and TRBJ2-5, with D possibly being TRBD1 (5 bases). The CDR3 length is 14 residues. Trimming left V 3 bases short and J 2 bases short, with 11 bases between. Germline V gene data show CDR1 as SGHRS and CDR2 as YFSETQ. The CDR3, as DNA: TGCGCCAGCAGCTCCCCAGGGTGGCAAGAGACCCAGTACTTC. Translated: CASSSPGWQETQYF.

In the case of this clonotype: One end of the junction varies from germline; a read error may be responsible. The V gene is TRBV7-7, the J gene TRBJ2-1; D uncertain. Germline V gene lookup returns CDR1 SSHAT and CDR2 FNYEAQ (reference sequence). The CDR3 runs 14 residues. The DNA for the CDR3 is TGTCCCAGCAGCCCCATGGTTCAGGTCAATGAGCAGTTCTTC. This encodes CPSSPMVQVNEQFF.